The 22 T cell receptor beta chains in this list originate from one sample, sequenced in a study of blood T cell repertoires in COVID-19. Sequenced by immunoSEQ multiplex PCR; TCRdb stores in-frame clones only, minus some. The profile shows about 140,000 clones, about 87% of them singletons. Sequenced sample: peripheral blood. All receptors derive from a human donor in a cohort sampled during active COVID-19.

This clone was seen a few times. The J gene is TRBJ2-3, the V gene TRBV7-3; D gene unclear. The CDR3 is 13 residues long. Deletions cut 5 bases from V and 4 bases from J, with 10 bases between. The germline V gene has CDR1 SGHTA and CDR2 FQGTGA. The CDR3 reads CASSAAESDTQYF. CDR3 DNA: TGTGCCAGCAGCGCCGCTGAGTCAGATACGCAGTATTTT.

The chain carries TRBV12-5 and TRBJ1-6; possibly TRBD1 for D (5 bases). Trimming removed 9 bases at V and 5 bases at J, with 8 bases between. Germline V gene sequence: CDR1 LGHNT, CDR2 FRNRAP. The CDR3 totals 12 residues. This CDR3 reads CARKTDNSPLHF. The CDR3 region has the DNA TGTGCTAGGAAGACAGATAATTCACCCCTCCACTTT.

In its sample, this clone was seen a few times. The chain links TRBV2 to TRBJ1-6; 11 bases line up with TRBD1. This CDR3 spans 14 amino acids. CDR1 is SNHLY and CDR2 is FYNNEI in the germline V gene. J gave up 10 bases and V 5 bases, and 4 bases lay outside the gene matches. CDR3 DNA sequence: TGTGCCAGCAGTCGGACAGGGGGCCGCTCACCCCTCCACTTT. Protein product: CASSRTGGRSPLHF.

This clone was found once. DNA of the CDR3: TGTGCCAGCAGTTTGTTCAATTACAATGAGCAGTTCTTC. Translation: CASSLFNYNEQFF. The rearrangement joins TRBV27 to TRBJ2-1; unclear D gene. In germline, CDR1 is MNHEY, CDR2 SMNVEV (reference sequence). Trimming removed 3 bases from V and 4 bases from J, with 7 bases in between. The length of the CDR3 is 13 residues.

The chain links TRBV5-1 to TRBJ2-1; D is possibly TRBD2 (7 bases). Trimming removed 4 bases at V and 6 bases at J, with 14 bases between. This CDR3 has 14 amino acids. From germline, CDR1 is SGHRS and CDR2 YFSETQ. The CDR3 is CASSVGGGLNEQFF. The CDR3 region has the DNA TGCGCCAGCAGCGTTGGCGGGGGCCTCAATGAGCAGTTCTTC.

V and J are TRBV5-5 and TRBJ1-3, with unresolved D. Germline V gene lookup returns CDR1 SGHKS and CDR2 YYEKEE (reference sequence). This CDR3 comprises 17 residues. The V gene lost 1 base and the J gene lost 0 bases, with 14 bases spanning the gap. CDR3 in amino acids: CASSLTGLGYSGNTIYF. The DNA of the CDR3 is TGTGCCAGCAGCTTGACGGGGTTGGGGTACTCTGGAAACACCATATATTTT.

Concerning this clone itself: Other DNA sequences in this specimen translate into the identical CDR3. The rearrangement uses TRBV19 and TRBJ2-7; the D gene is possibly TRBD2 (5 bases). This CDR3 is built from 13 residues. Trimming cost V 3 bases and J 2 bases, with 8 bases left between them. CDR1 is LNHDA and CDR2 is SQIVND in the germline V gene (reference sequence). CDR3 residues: CASSIGVTYEQYF. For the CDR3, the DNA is TGTGCCAGTAGTATCGGGGTAACCTACGAGCAGTACTTC.

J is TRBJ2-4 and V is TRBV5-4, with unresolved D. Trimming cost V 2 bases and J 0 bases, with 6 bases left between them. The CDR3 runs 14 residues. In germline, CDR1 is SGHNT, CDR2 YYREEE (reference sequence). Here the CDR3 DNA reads TGTGCCAGCAGCTTAGAACTAGCCAAAAACATTCAGTACTTC. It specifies CASSLELAKNIQYF.

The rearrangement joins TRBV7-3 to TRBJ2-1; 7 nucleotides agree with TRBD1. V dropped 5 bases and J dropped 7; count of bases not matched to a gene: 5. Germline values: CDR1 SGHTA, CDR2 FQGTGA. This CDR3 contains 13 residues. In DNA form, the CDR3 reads TGTGCCAGCAGCCCGGGACAGTTGAATGAGCAGTTCTTC. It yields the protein CASSPGQLNEQFF.

The chain's CDR3 is CSVGPRNTYEQYF. The CDR3 bases are TGCAGCGTTGGGCCTAGGAACACCTACGAGCAGTACTTC. The chain carries TRBV29-1 and TRBJ2-7; D is unclear. Germline assignment: CDR1 SQVTM and CDR2 ANQGSEA. The ends were cut back, 4 bases at V and 2 bases at J, with 12 bases in the middle. The CDR3 is made up of 13 amino acids.

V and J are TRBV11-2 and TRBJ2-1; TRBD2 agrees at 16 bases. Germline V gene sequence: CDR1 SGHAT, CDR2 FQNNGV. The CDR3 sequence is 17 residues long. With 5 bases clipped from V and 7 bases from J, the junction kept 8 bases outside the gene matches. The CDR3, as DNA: TGTGCCAGCAGCCCCGGGACTAGCGGGAGGGCTCTAAATGAGCAGTTCTTC. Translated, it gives CASSPGTSGRALNEQFF.

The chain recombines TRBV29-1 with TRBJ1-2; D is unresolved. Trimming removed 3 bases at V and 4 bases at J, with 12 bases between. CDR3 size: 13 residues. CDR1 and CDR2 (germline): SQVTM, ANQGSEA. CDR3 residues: CSVEYSVPYGYTF. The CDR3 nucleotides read TGCAGCGTTGAGTATTCAGTCCCCTATGGCTACACCTTC.

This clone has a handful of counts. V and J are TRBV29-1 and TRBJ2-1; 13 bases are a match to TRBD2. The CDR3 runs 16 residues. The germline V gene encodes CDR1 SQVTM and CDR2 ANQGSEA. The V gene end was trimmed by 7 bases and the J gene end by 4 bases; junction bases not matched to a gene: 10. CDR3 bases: TGCAGCGGGGGTAATCCGGGACTAGCGGGGTACAATGAGCAGTTCTTC. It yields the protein CSGGNPGLAGYNEQFF.

The CDR3 bases are TGTGCCAGCAGCTTCTACAGGGTTAGGGGAGAGACTGAAGCTTTCTTT. Its translation: CASSFYRVRGETEAFF. The chain carries TRBV11-2 and TRBJ1-1, with D possibly being TRBD1 (6 bases). This CDR3 spans 16 amino acids. Trimming took 3 bases from V and 5 from J, leaving 19 bases between them. Germline CDR1 is SGHAT and CDR2 is FQNNGV.

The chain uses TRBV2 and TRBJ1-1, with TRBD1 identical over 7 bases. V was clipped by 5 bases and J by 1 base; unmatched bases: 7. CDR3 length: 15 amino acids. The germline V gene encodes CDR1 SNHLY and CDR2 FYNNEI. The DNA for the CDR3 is TGTGCCAGCAGTAACATGAGGACAGGGAACACTGAAGCTTTCTTT. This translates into CASSNMRTGNTEAFF.

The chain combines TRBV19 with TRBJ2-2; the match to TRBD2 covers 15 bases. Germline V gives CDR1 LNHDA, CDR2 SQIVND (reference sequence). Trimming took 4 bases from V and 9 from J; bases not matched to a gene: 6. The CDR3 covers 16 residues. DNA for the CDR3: TGTGCCAGTAGTAATCGGACTAGCGGGAGGGGTAGGGAGCTGTTTTTT. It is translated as CASSNRTSGRGRELFF.

The chain's CDR3 is CASARGTGDTGELFF. The DNA for the CDR3 is TGTGCCAGCGCGCGGGGGACGGGAGACACCGGGGAGCTGTTTTTT. The chain employs TRBV6-4 and TRBJ2-2, with 7 bases matching TRBD2. With 8 bases clipped from V and 3 bases from J, the junction kept 9 bases outside the gene matches. The germline V gene encodes CDR1 MRHNA and CDR2 SNTAGT. The CDR3 spans 15 residues.

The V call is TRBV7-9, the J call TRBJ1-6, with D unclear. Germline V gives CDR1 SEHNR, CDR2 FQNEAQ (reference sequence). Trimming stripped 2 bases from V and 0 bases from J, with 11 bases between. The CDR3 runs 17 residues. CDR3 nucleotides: TGTGCCAGCAGCTTACCCTCACAAAGCTCCTATAATTCACCCCTCCACTTT. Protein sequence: CASSLPSQSSYNSPLHF.

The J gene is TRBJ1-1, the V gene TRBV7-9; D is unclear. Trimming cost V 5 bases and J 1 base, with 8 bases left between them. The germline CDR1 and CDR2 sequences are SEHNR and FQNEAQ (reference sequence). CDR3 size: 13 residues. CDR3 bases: TGTGCCAGCAGCCTCACACCGAACACTGAAGCTTTCTTT. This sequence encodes CASSLTPNTEAFF.

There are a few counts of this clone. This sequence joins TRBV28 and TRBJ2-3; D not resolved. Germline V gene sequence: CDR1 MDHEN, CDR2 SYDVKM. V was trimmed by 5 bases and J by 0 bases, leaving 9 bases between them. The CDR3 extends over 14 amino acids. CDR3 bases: TGTGCCAGCAGTCCCGACAAAAGCACAGATACGCAGTATTTT. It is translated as CASSPDKSTDTQYF.

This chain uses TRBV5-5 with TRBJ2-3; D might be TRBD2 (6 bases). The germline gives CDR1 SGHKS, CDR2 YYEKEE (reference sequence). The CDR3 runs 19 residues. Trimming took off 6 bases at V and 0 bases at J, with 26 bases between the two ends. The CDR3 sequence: CASNPRGVFSLASTDTQYF. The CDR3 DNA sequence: TGTGCCAGCAACCCTCGCGGGGTTTTCTCCCTCGCAAGCACAGATACGCAGTATTTT.

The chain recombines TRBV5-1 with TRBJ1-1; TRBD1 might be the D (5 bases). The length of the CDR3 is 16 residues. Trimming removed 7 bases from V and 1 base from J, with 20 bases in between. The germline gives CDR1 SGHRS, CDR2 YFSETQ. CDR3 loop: CASRGGAGSRNTEAFF. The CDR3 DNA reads TGCGCCAGCCGTGGAGGGGCCGGATCAAGGAACACTGAAGCTTTCTTT.